Below are 17 T cell receptor beta chains sequenced from a single sample in a study of cytomegalovirus exposure and HLA in healthy donors (dated by TCRdb to about 2017). Libraries came from the immunoSEQ multiplex PCR assay. The multiplex PCR relied on a mix of 60 forward primers for TCR Vbeta segments and 13 reverse primers for TCR Jbeta segments. TCRdb holds this immuneACCESS table with in-frame rearrangements only. Some clones are missing; in checked studies, unresolved V genes explain under half, and the rest has no known cause. The sample profile shows 150,000 to 200,000 clones; nearly 80% of them were found once. The top ten clonotypes cover around 0.89% of the sample. Sequenced material: PBMCs. These receptors were taken from a woman aged 50 to 60 in good health and CMV-seropositive.

V usage is TRBV6-1 and J usage is TRBJ1-1; no clear D. The V gene lost 8 bases and the J gene lost 0 bases, with 4 bases spanning the gap. The CDR3 loop spans 11 amino acids. From germline, CDR1 is MNHNS and CDR2 SASEGT. The chain's CDR3 is CASPLNTEAFF. The CDR3 DNA reads TGTGCCAGCCCATTGAACACTGAAGCTTTCTTT.

The chain carries TRBV2 and TRBJ1-1; 9 bases map to TRBD1. Looked up from germline, CDR1 is SNHLY and CDR2 is FYNNEI. The junction had 0 bases not matched to a gene; V was cut back by 4 bases and J by 3 bases. The CDR3 spans 13 residues. The CDR3 DNA reads as TGTGCCAGCAGTGGACAGGGGGACACTGAAGCTTTCTTT. It specifies CASSGQGDTEAFF.

This clone was counted once. The chain combines TRBV2 with TRBJ2-5; a weak D match, TRBD2 (6 bases). Germline-derived CDR1 and CDR2 are SNHLY and FYNNEI. Deletions cut 8 bases from V and 4 bases from J, with 35 bases between. This CDR3 comprises 20 residues. CDR3 nucleotide sequence: TGTGCCAGCGGGAGGCAGATCGGTAATACTAAATTTCGGAGCGGAGAGACCCAGTACTTC. Amino acids: CASGRQIGNTKFRSGETQYF.

This clone has a single count. This sequence joins TRBV18 and TRBJ1-1; 7 positions agree with TRBD1. The CDR3 runs 15 residues. The V segment lost 0 bases and the J segment 5 bases; nucleotides outside the gene matches: 6. The V gene's germline CDR1 is KGHSH and CDR2 LQKENI. The CDR3 spells CASSPPYNRGTEAFF. CDR3 nucleotide sequence: TGTGCCAGCTCACCACCGTATAACAGGGGAACTGAAGCTTTCTTT.

The rearrangement links TRBV11-2 to TRBJ2-2, with D maybe TRBD2 (6 bases). The CDR3 loop spans 12 amino acids. The V end was cut by 7 bases, the J end by 5 bases, with 8 bases between. Germline CDR1 SGHAT, CDR2 FQNNGV. The CDR3 DNA reads as TGTGCCAGCAACCGGGGGACCGGGGAGCTGTTTTTT. Translating gives CASNRGTGELFF.

The chain employs TRBV2 and TRBJ1-4, with D maybe TRBD1 (5 bases). This CDR3 spans 12 amino acids. Per the germline V gene, CDR1 is SNHLY and CDR2 is FYNNEI. Deletions cut 11 bases from V and 5 bases from J, with 12 bases between. The CDR3 region has the DNA TGTGCCTGTACGGGACTGAATGAAAAACTGTTTTTT. It yields the protein CACTGLNEKLFF.

This sequence joins TRBV27 and TRBJ1-1; D uncertain. The CDR3 is 13 residues long. V was shortened by 5 bases and J by 6 bases, with 13 bases between the two germline ends. CDR1 and CDR2 (germline): MNHEY, SMNVEV (reference sequence). The CDR3 sequence is CASSPEVGAEAFF. The CDR3 region has the DNA TGTGCCAGCAGTCCTGAGGTAGGTGCTGAAGCTTTCTTT.

CDR3 bases: TGTGCCAGCAGCCTAGGACAGGGACGGACCCAGTACTTC. Protein product: CASSLGQGRTQYF. V usage is TRBV7-2 and J usage is TRBJ2-5; 8 bases fit TRBD1. Trimming cost V 5 bases and J 7 bases; bases outside gene matches: 6. CDR1 and CDR2 (germline): SGHTA, FQGNSA. CDR3 length equals 13 residues. Variable domain in full (rest from reference TRBV7-2 and TRBJ2-5): GAGVSQSPSNKVTEKGKDVELRCDPISGHTALYWYRQSLGQGLEFLIYFQGNSAPDKSGLPSDRFSAERTGGSVSTLTIQRTQQEDSAVYLCASSLGQGRTQYFGPGTRLLVL.

The chain has TRBV5-1 and TRBJ2-2; TRBD1 agrees at 9 bases. The junction had 3 bases not matched to a gene; V was cut back by 1 base and J by 5 bases. CDR1 SGHRS and CDR2 YFSETQ come from the germline V gene. The CDR3 consists of 15 residues. The CDR3 loop is CASSLRTGVTGELFF. The CDR3 DNA reads as TGCGCCAGCAGCTTGCGGACAGGGGTAACCGGGGAGCTGTTTTTT.

The rearrangement links TRBV5-8 to TRBJ1-5; a weak D match, TRBD1 (5 bases). The V and J ends lost 3 bases and 1 base respectively, with 11 bases between them. In germline, CDR1 is SGHTS, CDR2 YDEGEE. This CDR3 is 15 amino acids long. CDR3: CASSYPGSSNQPQHF. For the CDR3, the DNA is TGTGCCAGCAGCTACCCAGGGTCGAGCAATCAGCCCCAGCATTTT.

On this clone: This CDR3 is also generated by other DNA sequences in the sample. The rearrangement joins TRBV7-9 to TRBJ1-4; 8 nucleotides line up with TRBD1. CDR1 is SEHNR and CDR2 is FQNEAQ in the germline V gene (reference sequence). The ends lost 3 bases at V and 2 bases at J; junction bases unmatched: 8. The CDR3 sequence is 17 residues long. In DNA form, the CDR3 reads TGTGCCAGCAGCTTGGGCCAGGGGGCCGCTACTAATGAAAAACTGTTTTTT. Translating it yields CASSLGQGAATNEKLFF.

The chain couples TRBV19 to TRBJ2-5, with 11 nucleotides matching TRBD2. The CDR3 loop spans 16 amino acids. Germline V gene sequence: CDR1 LNHDA, CDR2 SQIVND (reference sequence). Germline trimming cut 5 bases from V and 1 base from J; bases unmatched to any gene: 6. In DNA, the CDR3 is TGTGCCAGTAGTCCTGGGGGACTAGCGGTCCAAGAGACCCAGTACTTC. Protein product: CASSPGGLAVQETQYF. The full variable domain, with the rest looked up from reference TRBV19 and TRBJ2-5, is DGGITQSPKYLFRKEGQNVTLSCEQNLNHDAMYWYRQDPGQGLRLIYYSQIVNDFQKGDIAEGYSVSREKKESFPLTVTSAQKNPTAFYLCASSPGGLAVQETQYFGPGTRLLVL.

The CDR3: CASSPNSVSYEQYF. CDR3 nucleotides: TGTGCCAGCAGCCCGAATAGCGTGTCCTACGAGCAGTACTTC. This chain connects TRBV5-6 to TRBJ2-7, with a tentative D call TRBD2 (5 bases). The CDR3 covers 14 residues. V lost 4 bases and J 1 base, leaving 12 bases between the germline ends. CDR1 and CDR2 (germline): SGHDT, YYEEEE. Using reference TRBV5-6 and TRBJ2-7 for the parts outside the CDR3, the full variable domain is DAGVTQSPTHLIKTRGQQVTLRCSPKSGHDTVSWYQQALGQGPQFIFQYYEEEERQRGNFPDRFSGHQFPNYSSELNVNALLLGDSALYLCASSPNSVSYEQYFGPGTRLTVT.

This rearrangement joins TRBV4-1 to TRBJ1-2; D perhaps matches TRBD1 (5 bases). CDR3 length equals 14 residues. The germline V and J ends were trimmed by 4 bases and 3 bases, with 12 bases remaining between them. Germline V gene data show CDR1 as MGHRA and CDR2 as YSYEKL. The CDR3 region is CASSLYGGDYGYTF. The CDR3 coding sequence is TGCGCCAGCAGCCTCTATGGAGGGGACTATGGCTACACCTTC.

CDR3 nucleotide sequence: TGTGCCAGCCAGATTTTGCAGGCGGGAACTGAAGCTTTCTTT. It encodes CASQILQAGTEAFF. The V and J genes are TRBV6-1 and TRBJ1-1, with D unresolved. Germline values: CDR1 MNHNS, CDR2 SASEGT. CDR3 size: 14 residues. The germline V and J ends were trimmed by 8 bases and 5 bases, with 18 bases remaining between them.

The table lists this clone with a count of one. The CDR3 region has the DNA TGTGCTAGTGGTTTGGGACAGGGCAACACCGGGGAGCTGTTTTTT. This gives the protein CASGLGQGNTGELFF. The chain recombines TRBV12-5 with TRBJ2-2; the match to TRBD1 covers 7 bases. The V gene end was trimmed by 1 base and the J gene end by 2 bases; junction bases not matched to a gene: 1. This CDR3 comprises 15 residues. Germline CDR1 is LGHNT and CDR2 is FRNRAP.

The rearrangement joins TRBV5-1 to TRBJ2-2; D gene unclear. This CDR3 has 14 amino acids. Trimming cost V 1 base and J 4 bases, with 8 bases left between them. Germline V gene data show CDR1 as SGHRS and CDR2 as YFSETQ. DNA of the CDR3: TGCGCCAGCAGCTTGACTACTTTCACCGGGGAGCTGTTTTTT. Protein sequence: CASSLTTFTGELFF.